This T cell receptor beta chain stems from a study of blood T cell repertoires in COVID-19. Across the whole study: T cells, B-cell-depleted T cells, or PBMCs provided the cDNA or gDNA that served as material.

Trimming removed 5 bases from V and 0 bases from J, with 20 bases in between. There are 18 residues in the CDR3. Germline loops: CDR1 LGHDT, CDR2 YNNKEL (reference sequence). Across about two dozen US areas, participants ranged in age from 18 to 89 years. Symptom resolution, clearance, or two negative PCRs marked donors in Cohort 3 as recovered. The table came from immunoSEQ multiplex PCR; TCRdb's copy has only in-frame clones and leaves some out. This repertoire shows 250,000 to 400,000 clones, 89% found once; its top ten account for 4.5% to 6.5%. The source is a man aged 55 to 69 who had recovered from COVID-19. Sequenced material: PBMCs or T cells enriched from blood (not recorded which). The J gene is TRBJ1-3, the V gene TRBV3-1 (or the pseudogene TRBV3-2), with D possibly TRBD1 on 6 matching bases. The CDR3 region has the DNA TGTGCCAGCAGCTGGGGCGCGGGGGGGGCTAACTCTGGAAACACCATATATTTT. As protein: CASSWGAGGANSGNTIYF.